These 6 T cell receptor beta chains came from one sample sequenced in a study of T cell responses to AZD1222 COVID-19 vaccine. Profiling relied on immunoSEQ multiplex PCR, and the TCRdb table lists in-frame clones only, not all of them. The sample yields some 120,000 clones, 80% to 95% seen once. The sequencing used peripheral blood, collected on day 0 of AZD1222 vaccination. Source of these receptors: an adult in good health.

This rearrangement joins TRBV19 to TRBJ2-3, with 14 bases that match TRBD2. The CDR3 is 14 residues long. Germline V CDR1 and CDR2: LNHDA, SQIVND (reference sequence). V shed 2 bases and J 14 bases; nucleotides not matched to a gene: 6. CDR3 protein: CASSIRGLAGGAYF. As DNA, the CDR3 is TGTGCCAGTAGTATACGAGGACTAGCGGGGGGAGCGTATTTT.

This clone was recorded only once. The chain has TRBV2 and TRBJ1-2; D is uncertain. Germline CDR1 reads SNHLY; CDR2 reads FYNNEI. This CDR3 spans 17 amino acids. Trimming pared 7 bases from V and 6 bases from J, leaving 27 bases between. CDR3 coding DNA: TGTGCCAGCACCGTGGGAGCAGGTGAAGGGAATTCGCATGGCTACACCTTC. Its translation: CASTVGAGEGNSHGYTF.

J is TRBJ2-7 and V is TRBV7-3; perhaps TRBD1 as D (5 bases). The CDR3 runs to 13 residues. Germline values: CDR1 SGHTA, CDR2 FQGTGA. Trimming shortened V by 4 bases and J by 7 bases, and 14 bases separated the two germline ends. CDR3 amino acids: CASSSGSLREQYF. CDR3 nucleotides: TGTGCCAGCAGCTCAGGGTCCCTAAGAGAGCAGTACTTC.

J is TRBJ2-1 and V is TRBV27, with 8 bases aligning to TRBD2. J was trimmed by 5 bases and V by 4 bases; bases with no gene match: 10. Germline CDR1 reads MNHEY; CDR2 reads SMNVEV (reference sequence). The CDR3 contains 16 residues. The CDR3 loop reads CASSSYLRGANNEQFF. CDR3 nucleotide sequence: TGTGCCAGCAGTTCCTACTTGCGGGGGGCTAACAATGAGCAGTTCTTC.

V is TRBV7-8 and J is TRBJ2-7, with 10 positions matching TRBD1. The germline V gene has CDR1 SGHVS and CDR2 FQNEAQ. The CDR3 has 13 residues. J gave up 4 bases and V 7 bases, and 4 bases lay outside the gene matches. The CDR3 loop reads CASTRQGAYEQYF. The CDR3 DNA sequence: TGTGCCAGCACCCGACAGGGGGCGTACGAGCAGTACTTC. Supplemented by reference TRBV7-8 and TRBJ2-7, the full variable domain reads GAGVSQSPRYKVAKRGQDVALRCDPISGHVSLFWYQQALGQGPEFLTYFQNEAQLDKSGLPSDRFFAERPEGSVSTLKIQRTQQEDSAVYLCASTRQGAYEQYFGPGTRLTVT.

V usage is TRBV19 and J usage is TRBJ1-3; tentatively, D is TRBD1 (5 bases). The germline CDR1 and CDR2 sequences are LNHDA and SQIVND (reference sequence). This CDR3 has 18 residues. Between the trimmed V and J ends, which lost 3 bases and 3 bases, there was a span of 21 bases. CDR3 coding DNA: TGTGCCAGTAGTATTATGGGACCGACCGGTTTTGGTGGAAACACCATATATTTT. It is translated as CASSIMGPTGFGGNTIYF. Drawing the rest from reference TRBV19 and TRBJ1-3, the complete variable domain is DGGITQSPKYLFRKEGQNVTLSCEQNLNHDAMYWYRQDPGQGLRLIYYSQIVNDFQKGDIAEGYSVSREKKESFPLTVTSAQKNPTAFYLCASSIMGPTGFGGNTIYFGEGSWLTVV.